The T cell receptor (beta chain) described here comes from a study of blood T cell repertoires in COVID-19. Study details: The study drew acute and convalescent COVID-19 samples from the United States, Italy and Spain.

Germline CDR1 LNHDA, CDR2 SQIVND (reference sequence). The CDR3 extends over 16 amino acids. V was cut by 5 bases and J by 2 bases, with 18 bases left in between. Original processing notes: Estimates of nucleated cell counts were drawn from the amplification of reference gene primers. TCRdb's copy holds only in-frame clones and misses some; the assay was immunoSEQ multiplex PCR. V, J and clone size are taken as reported in that table, and D and trimming were inferred from the DNA itself. The sample lists about 280,000 clones; about four fifths were seen once. The chain is built from TRBV19 and TRBJ1-2; no clear D. The TCR was taken from a woman aged 45 to 65 who had recovered from COVID-19. Sequenced input: peripheral blood. CDR3 region: CASSGPAAFKNYGYTF. CDR3 DNA: TGTGCCAGTAGTGGCCCTGCGGCATTCAAGAACTATGGCTACACCTTC. Using reference TRBV19 and TRBJ1-2 for the parts outside the CDR3, the full variable domain is DGGITQSPKYLFRKEGQNVTLSCEQNLNHDAMYWYRQDPGQGLRLIYYSQIVNDFQKGDIAEGYSVSREKKESFPLTVTSAQKNPTAFYLCASSGPAAFKNYGYTFGSGTRLTVV.